This T cell receptor (beta chain) was sequenced during a study of Ad26.COV2.S vaccination and SARS-CoV-2 variants. Turning to the study itself: Donor got 5x10^10 or 1x10^11 viral particles of Ad26.COV2.S.

This sample's treatment: around 19 received Ad26.COV2.S at low or high dose, single or two shots; roughly 5 received placebo; per-sample allocation not given. Sampling took place 63 days after the first vaccine or placebo injection. Boston hosted the donor, who was an adult aged 18-55 years. Concerning this clone itself: Its antigen is currently unknown. Other DNA sequences in the sample encode the same CDR3.

Using immunoSEQ multiplex PCR, the repertoire was profiled, and TCRdb retains in-frame clones only, with some absent. Of 350,000 to 500,000 clones in the sample, 75% to 90% are singletons; the top ten hold about 2.4%. General observations from the study: It is possible that the TCR breadth and depth analyses underestimated the total T cell responses.

The source material was peripheral blood, sampled in a trial of Ad26.COV2.S vaccine versus placebo. The TCR originated in a person between 18 and 59 years old who received the Ad26.COV2.S COVID-19 vaccine or a placebo.

The CDR3 bases are TGTGCCAGCAGCTTAGGCTCGACTTCCTACAATGAGCAGTTCTTC. Protein sequence: CASSLGSTSYNEQFF. This chain uses TRBV7-2 with TRBJ2-1; D ambiguous. Germline V gene lookup returns CDR1 SGHTA and CDR2 FQGNSA. Trimming stripped 1 base from V and 1 base from J, with 8 bases between. The CDR3 sequence is 15 residues long. The entire variable domain, with the rest obtained from reference TRBV7-2 and TRBJ2-1, is as follows: GAGVSQSPSNKVTEKGKDVELRCDPISGHTALYWYRQSLGQGLEFLIYFQGNSAPDKSGLPSDRFSAERTGGSVSTLTIQRTQQEDSAVYLCASSLGSTSYNEQFFGPGTRLTVL.